This record concerns one TCR beta chain sequence. In the source study's methods: Reference gene primer amplification yielded estimated nucleated cell counts. Sequencing used immunoSEQ multiplex PCR; TCRdb keeps in-frame clones, though not all of them. V, J and clone size reflect that table, while D and trimming were determined from the DNA. The sample lists around 390,000 clones, approximately 87% seen once, with approximately 9.3% in the top ten. Recruits, aged roughly 18 to 89 years, lived in 20 to 30 US areas. In assigning cohorts, the study relied on participant-reported clinical history. These data originate in a study of blood T cell repertoires in COVID-19. Germline lookup yields CDR1 LNHDA and CDR2 SQIVND (reference sequence). The CDR3 has 15 residues. Between the trimmed V and J ends, which lost 5 bases and 0 bases, there was a span of 11 bases.

The sequence was obtained from a woman aged 50 to 60 who had recovered from COVID-19. This chain links TRBV19 with TRBJ1-5; TRBD1 is a possible D gene (5 bases). Material for sequencing was PBMCs or T cells enriched from blood (not recorded which). The CDR3 DNA follows: TGTGCCAGTAGTCCCCACAGGAATAGCAATCAGCCCCAGCATTTT. Translating it yields CASSPHRNSNQPQHF.